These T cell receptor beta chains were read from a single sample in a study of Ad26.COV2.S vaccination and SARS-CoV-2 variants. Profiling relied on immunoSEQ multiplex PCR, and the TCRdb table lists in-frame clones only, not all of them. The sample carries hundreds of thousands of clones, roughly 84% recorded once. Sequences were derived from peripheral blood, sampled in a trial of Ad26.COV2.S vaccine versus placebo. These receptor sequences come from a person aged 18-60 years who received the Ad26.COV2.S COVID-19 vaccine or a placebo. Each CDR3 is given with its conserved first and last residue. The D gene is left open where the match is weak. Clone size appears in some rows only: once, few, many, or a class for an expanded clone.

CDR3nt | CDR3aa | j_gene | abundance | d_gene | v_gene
TGCAGTGCTAGTATTGGGGTCCGTTTACGCAATCAGCCCCAGCATTTT | CSASIGVRLRNQPQHF | TRBJ1-5 | once | - | TRBV20-1
TGTGCCAGCAGCATTGGACAGAGGAATGAAAAACTGTTTTTT | CASSIGQRNEKLFF | TRBJ1-4 | - | - | TRBV7-9
TGCGCCAGCAGCTGGAGTAGGGGGTTCGACACTGAAGCTTTCTTT | CASSWSRGFDTEAFF | TRBJ1-1 | - | - | TRBV5-1
TGTGCCAGCAAGGACAGGGGCACTGAAGCTTTCTTT | CASKDRGTEAFF | TRBJ1-1 | - | TRBD1 | TRBV6-6
TGTGCCAGCAGTGACACCTTGAACACTGAAGCTTTCTTT | CASSDTLNTEAFF | TRBJ1-1 | - | - | TRBV6-4
TGTGCCAGCACCCCCAGCGGGGGGTACGAGCAGTACTTC | CASTPSGGYEQYF | TRBJ2-7 | - | TRBD2 | TRBV6-5
TGTGCCAGCAGCCTACAGGGACTTGCGAGCAATGAGCAGTTCTTC | CASSLQGLASNEQFF | TRBJ2-1 | - | - | TRBV7-2
TGTGCCAGTAGTATCGCGGGGATGAACTACGAGCAGTACTTC | CASSIAGMNYEQYF | TRBJ2-7 | - | - | TRBV19
TGTGCCAGCACCTTGGGGACAGGGGGCACCTATGGCTACACCTTC | CASTLGTGGTYGYTF | TRBJ1-2 | - | TRBD1 | TRBV2
TGTGCCTGGGGAGACAGGGCCAAAGGGGAGACCCAGTACTTC | CAWGDRAKGETQYF | TRBJ2-5 | once | TRBD1 | TRBV30
TGTGCCAGCAGCTCGGGACAAACCAGCTCCTACGAGCAGTACTTC | CASSSGQTSSYEQYF | TRBJ2-7 | - | - | TRBV13
TGTGCCACCAGTGATCGGGACATAGAGACCCAGTACTTC | CATSDRDIETQYF | TRBJ2-5 | - | - | TRBV24-1
TGTGCCAGCAGCCTAGGGACAGGGCCTCGCTCGAACACTGAAGCTTTCTTT | CASSLGTGPRSNTEAFF | TRBJ1-1 | - | TRBD1 | TRBV5-4
TGCGCCAGCAGCTTGGGCGGCAGTAACACCGGGGAGCTGTTTTTT | CASSLGGSNTGELFF | TRBJ2-2 | - | - | TRBV5-1
TGTGCCAGCAGCCGCCAAGAGACCCAGTACTTC | CASSRQETQYF | TRBJ2-5 | - | - | TRBV7-8
TGTGCCAGCTCACCGACCACAGATACGCAGTATTTT | CASSPTTDTQYF | TRBJ2-3 | - | - | TRBV18
TGTGCCAGCAGCTCCCCGGGAGGCGTGGCGTACTTC | CASSSPGGVAYF | TRBJ2-7 | - | TRBD2 | TRBV7-9
TGTGCCACCAGCTGGCCGGGACCGATACAACCAGATACGCAGTATTTT | CATSWPGPIQPDTQYF | TRBJ2-3 | - | - | TRBV15
TGTGCCAGCAGCCGGGGGATCAATCAGCCCCAGCATTTT | CASSRGINQPQHF | TRBJ1-5 | - | - | TRBV6-2/TRBV6-3
TGCGCCAGCAGCTTGGTCCTAGCGGGGGGGCTAGATACGCAGTATTTT | CASSLVLAGGLDTQYF | TRBJ2-3 | few | TRBD2 | TRBV5-1
TGTGCCAGCAGCTCAACCCGACAGGGGGCCGGAGAGCCCCAGCATTTT | CASSSTRQGAGEPQHF | TRBJ1-5 | - | TRBD1 | TRBV13
TGTGCCAGCAGTTTCCGGGGCTACGAGCAGTACTTC | CASSFRGYEQYF | TRBJ2-7 | - | - | TRBV27
TGTGCCAGCAGTCGGGACAGGGCTGATGAAAAACTGTTTTTT | CASSRDRADEKLFF | TRBJ1-4 | once | TRBD1 | TRBV6-5
TGCGCCAGCAGCCCCACTGACAGGGGAAGCTCTGAAGCTTTCTTT | CASSPTDRGSSEAFF | TRBJ1-1 | - | TRBD1 | TRBV5-1
TGTGCCAGCAGCTTGGGCGGATACGAGCAGTACTTC | CASSLGGYEQYF | TRBJ2-7 | - | - | TRBV5-6
TGTGCCAGCAGTTACTTTGCTAGCGGCTACAATGAGCAGTTCTTC | CASSYFASGYNEQFF | TRBJ2-1 | - | TRBD2 | TRBV6-5
TGTGCCTGGAGAGGGCAGGGGAACACCGGGGAGCTGTTTTTT | CAWRGQGNTGELFF | TRBJ2-2 | - | - | TRBV30
TGTGCCAGCAATGAACCGGGACAAACGAACACTGAAGCTTTCTTT | CASNEPGQTNTEAFF | TRBJ1-1 | - | - | TRBV2
TGTGCCAGCAGGGAACCGGGGAGGCTCGCCTACAATGAGCAGTTCTTC | CASREPGRLAYNEQFF | TRBJ2-1 | - | - | TRBV6-1